Following are 8 T cell receptor beta chains from one sample sequenced in a study of T-cell reconstitution after alpha-beta-depleted transplantation in children. The TCRbeta library incorporated unique molecular identifiers. TCRdb re-derived calls from the PCR reads in MiXCR, one entry per CDR3 protein. The sample lists about 300,000 distinct CDR3 sequences, about a tenth occurring once. The sequencing used PBMCs, collected before TCRalphabeta/CD19-depleted stem cell transplant. The receptors were gathered from a boy under three years old with acute myeloid leukemia, due to receive a stem cell transplant.

Turning to this clonotype: At one of its ends the junction is not consistent with the germline gene, which may arise from a read error. The chain carries TRBV7-7 and TRBJ2-1, with a weak D call TRBD2 (6 bases). CDR1 and CDR2 from the germline V gene are SSHAT and FNYEAQ (reference sequence). The CDR3 is 14 residues long. The CDR3 loop is CASSAWDSDNEQFF. Here the CDR3 DNA reads TGTGCTAGCAGCGCGTGGGACTCCGACAATGAGCAGTTCTTC.

The chain is built from TRBV5-1 and TRBJ1-1, with D perhaps TRBD1 (5 bases). The V end lost 4 bases, the J end lost 1 base, and 14 bases lay between the germline ends. CDR1 is SGHRS and CDR2 is YFSETQ in the germline V gene. This CDR3 is 15 amino acids long. The CDR3 here is CASSPIGGGNTEAFF. The CDR3 nucleotides are TGCGCCAGCAGCCCCATTGGGGGGGGGAACACTGAAGCTTTCTTT.

This clonotype was seen at least ten times. The chain carries TRBV3-1 and TRBJ2-1, with D perhaps TRBD1 (6 bases). The length of the CDR3 is 12 residues. Trimming left V 4 bases short and J 9 bases short, with 10 bases between. Germline-derived CDR1 and CDR2 are LGHDT and YNNKEL (reference sequence). The CDR3 region has the DNA TGTGCCAGCAGCCTTACAGGGAGTGAGCAGTTCTTC. It is translated as CASSLTGSEQFF.

This clonotype was recorded at least ten times. J is TRBJ2-1 and V is TRBV5-1; TRBD1 agrees at 9 bases. CDR1 is SGHRS, CDR2 YFSETQ, per germline. Trimming at V came to 2 bases and at J to 6 bases, leaving 3 bases not matched to a gene. CDR3 size: 14 residues. The chain's CDR3 is CASSLPTGGNEQFF. The CDR3, as DNA: TGCGCCAGCAGCTTACCGACAGGGGGCAATGAGCAGTTCTTC.

A remark on this clonotype: This clone may be a read error of a much larger clone one base away. The chain joins TRBV7-9 to TRBJ1-2; D gene unclear. V dropped 1 base and J dropped 8 bases, with 14 bases sitting between them. The germline CDR1 and CDR2 sequences are SEHNR and FQNEAQ (reference sequence). The CDR3 contains 14 residues. CDR3 sequence: CASSLGWTEKGYTF. In DNA form, the CDR3 reads TGTGCCAGCAGCTTAGGCTGGACTGAGAAGGGCTACACCTTC.

On this clonotype itself: A much larger clonotype is one base distant, so this may be a read error. V is TRBV2 and J is TRBJ1-2; possibly TRBD1 for D (5 bases). Trimming removed 3 bases from V and 6 bases from J, with 11 bases in between. CDR1 is SNHLY, CDR2 FYNNEI, per germline. There are 13 residues in the CDR3. The chain's CDR3 is CASSDVAGNGYTF. In DNA form, the CDR3 reads TGTGCCAGCAGTGATGTGGCAGGGAATGGCTACACCTTC.

This clonotype has at least ten counts. J is TRBJ2-3 and V is TRBV7-3; the match to TRBD2 covers 13 bases. Germline-derived CDR1 and CDR2 are SGHTA and FQGTGA. Trimming removed 4 bases from V and 7 bases from J; junction bases left unmatched: 8. The CDR3 runs 16 residues. The CDR3 reads CASSSTGTSGDHTQYF. CDR3 nucleotide sequence: TGTGCCAGCAGCTCTACCGGGACTAGCGGGGACCATACGCAGTATTTT.

Many counts were recorded for this clonotype. The chain carries TRBV7-2 and TRBJ2-3, with 8 bases fitting TRBD2. The J segment lost 4 bases and the V segment lost 6 bases, leaving 15 bases of the junction unmatched. The CDR3 sequence is 17 residues long. CDR1 and CDR2 (germline): SGHTA, FQGNSA. The CDR3 here is CASRGQSGSVSADTQYF. CDR3 DNA sequence: TGTGCCAGCAGGGGCCAAAGCGGGAGTGTGTCAGCAGATACGCAGTATTTT.